This T cell receptor (beta chain) was recovered during a study of cytomegalovirus exposure and HLA in healthy donors. Across the study: Most donors, less than 85% of 350 to 450 genotyped, fell in the Caucasian-associated ancestry cluster. Study-level results: Several of the most significant clusters were apparently associated with common viral pathogens in a later analysis. Most TCR beta V segments were productive about 90% or about 30% of the time in an earlier analysis.

To note about this clone: Its antigen remains unidentified.

Nominally healthy donors provided the samples, though records likely missed some immune exposures. PCR primers comprised 60 Vbeta and 13 Jbeta primers. TCRdb keeps only in-frame clones here, not all; method: immunoSEQ multiplex PCR. The table includes 150,000 or so clones, approximately 79% detected once. This receptor was obtained from a man aged 40-55 years in good health and CMV-seropositive. The sample taken for sequencing was PBMCs.

CDR3 region: CASSSQGSFSYEQYF. The DNA of the CDR3 is TGTGCCAGCAGTTCACAGGGGAGTTTCTCCTACGAGCAGTACTTC. This chain links TRBV6-5 with TRBJ2-7; 7 nucleotides align to TRBD1. The CDR3 sequence is 15 residues long. Germline V lookup: CDR1 MNHEY, CDR2 SVGAGI. V was clipped by 4 bases and J by 0 bases; unmatched bases: 6.